This T cell receptor (beta chain) was sequenced for a study of T cell repertoires in ileal Crohn's disease. V was pared by 4 bases and J by 1 base, with 13 bases between. Germline CDR1 reads SQVTM; CDR2 reads ANQGSEA. The CDR3 is 14 amino acids. Time point specified: inflamed ileum from the surgical specimen. Some clones are missing from TCRdb's copy, which holds only in-frame ones; the method was immunoSEQ multiplex PCR. This sample has around 9,800 clones, with around 87% found just once. Sequenced: ileal tissue. The origin of this receptor is an adult with Crohn's disease. The chain carries TRBV29-1 and TRBJ1-1, with a weak D call TRBD1 (5 bases). The CDR3 coding sequence is TGCAGCGTTGCACCGGGGGTAACGAACACTGAAGCTTTCTTT. This translates into CSVAPGVTNTEAFF.